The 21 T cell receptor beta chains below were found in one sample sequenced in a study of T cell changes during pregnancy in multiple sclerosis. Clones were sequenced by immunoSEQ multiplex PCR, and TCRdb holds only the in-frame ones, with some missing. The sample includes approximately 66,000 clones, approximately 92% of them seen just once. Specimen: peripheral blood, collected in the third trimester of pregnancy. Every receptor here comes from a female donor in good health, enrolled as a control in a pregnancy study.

CDR3 amino acids: CAWSVWTGGRETQYF. CDR3 bases: TGTGCCTGGAGTGTCTGGACAGGGGGCCGGGAGACCCAGTACTTC. The chain combines TRBV30 with TRBJ2-5; 11 bases are a match to TRBD1. The CDR3 totals 15 residues. Germline CDR1 reads GTSNPN; CDR2 reads SVGIG (reference sequence). Trimming took 0 bases from V and 5 from J; bases not matched to a gene: 5. The whole variable domain, remainder taken from reference TRBV30 and TRBJ2-5, is SQTIHQWPATLVQPVGSPLSLECTVEGTSNPNLYWYRQAAGRGLQLLFYSVGIGQISSEVPQNLSASRPQDRQFILSSKKLLLSDSGFYLCAWSVWTGGRETQYFGPGTRLLVL.

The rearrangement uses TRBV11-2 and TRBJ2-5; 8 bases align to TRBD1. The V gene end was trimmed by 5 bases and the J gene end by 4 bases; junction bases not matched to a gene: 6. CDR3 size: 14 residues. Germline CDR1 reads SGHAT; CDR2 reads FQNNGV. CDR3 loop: CASSGPGGPETQYF. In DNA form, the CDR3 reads TGTGCCAGCAGCGGACCAGGGGGCCCAGAGACCCAGTACTTC.

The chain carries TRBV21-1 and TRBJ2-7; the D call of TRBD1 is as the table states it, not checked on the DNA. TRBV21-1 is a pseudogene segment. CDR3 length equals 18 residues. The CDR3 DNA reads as TGTGCCAGCAGCAAACCAAAAAGAGACAGGGGCCCTTCCTACGAGCAGTACTTC. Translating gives CASSKPKRDRGPSYEQYF.

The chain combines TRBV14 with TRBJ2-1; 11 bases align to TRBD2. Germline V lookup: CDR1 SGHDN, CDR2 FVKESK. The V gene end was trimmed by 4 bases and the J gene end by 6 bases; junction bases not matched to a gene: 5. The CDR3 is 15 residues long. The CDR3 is CASSLAGGRINEQFF. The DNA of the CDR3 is TGTGCCAGCAGCCTAGCGGGAGGGCGTATCAATGAGCAGTTCTTC.

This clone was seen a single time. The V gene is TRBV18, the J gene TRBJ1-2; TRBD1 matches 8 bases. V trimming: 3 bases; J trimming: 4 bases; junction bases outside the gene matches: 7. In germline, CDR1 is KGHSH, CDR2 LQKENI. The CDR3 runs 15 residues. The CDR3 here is CASSPGQGESYGYTF. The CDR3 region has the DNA TGTGCCAGCTCACCCGGACAGGGCGAATCCTATGGCTACACCTTC.

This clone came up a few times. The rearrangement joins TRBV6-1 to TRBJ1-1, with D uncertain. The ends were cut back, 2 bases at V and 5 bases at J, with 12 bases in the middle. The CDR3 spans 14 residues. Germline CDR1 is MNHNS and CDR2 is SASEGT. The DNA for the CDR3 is TGTGCCAGCAGTGAACGATTTCGGGTTACTGAAGCTTTCTTT. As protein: CASSERFRVTEAFF.

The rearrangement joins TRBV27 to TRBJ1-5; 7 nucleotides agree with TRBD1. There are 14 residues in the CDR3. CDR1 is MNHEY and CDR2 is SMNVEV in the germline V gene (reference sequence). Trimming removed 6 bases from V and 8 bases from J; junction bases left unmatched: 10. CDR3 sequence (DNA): TGTGCCAGCAGCGTGAGGGGGCGAATGGAGCCCCAGCATTTT. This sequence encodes CASSVRGRMEPQHF.

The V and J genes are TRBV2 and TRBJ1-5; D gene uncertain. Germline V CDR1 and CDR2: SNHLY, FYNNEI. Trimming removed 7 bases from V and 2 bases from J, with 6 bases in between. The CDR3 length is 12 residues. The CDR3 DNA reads TGTGCCAGCAAACGGGGCAATCAGCCCCAGCATTTT. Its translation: CASKRGNQPQHF.

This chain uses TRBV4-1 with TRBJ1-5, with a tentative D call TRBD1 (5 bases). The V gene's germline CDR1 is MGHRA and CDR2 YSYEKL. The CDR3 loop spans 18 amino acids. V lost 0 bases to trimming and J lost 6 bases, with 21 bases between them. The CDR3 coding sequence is TGCGCCAGCAGCCAAGAATTCAGTACATGGGGGGTGGGTCAGCCCCAGCATTTT. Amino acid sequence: CASSQEFSTWGVGQPQHF.

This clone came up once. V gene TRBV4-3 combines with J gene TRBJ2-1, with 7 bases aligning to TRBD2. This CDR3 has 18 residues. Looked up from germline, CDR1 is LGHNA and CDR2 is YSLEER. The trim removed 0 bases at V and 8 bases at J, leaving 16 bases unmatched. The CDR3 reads CASSQDSTLADLIYEQFF. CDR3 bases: TGCGCCAGCAGCCAAGACTCCACGCTAGCGGACCTTATCTATGAGCAGTTCTTC.

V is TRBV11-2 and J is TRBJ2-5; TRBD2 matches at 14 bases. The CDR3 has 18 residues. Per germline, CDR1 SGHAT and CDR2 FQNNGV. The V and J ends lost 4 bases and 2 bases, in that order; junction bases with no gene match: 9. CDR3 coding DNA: TGTGCCAGCAGCTCCCGACTAGCGGGGGGGCTAGGGCAAGAGACCCAGTACTTC. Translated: CASSSRLAGGLGQETQYF.

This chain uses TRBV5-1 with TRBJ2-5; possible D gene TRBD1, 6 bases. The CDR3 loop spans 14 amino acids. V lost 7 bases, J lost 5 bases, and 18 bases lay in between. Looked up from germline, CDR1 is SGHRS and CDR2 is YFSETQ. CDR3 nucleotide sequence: TGCGCCAGCTTACGGGACACTCCAGGGGAGACCCAGTACTTC. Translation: CASLRDTPGETQYF.

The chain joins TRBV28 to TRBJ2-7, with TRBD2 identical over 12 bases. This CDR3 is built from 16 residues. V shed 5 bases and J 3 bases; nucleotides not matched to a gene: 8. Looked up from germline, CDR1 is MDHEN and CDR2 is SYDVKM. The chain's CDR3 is CASSPTSGSGIYEQYF. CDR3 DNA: TGTGCCAGCAGTCCGACTAGCGGGAGCGGTATCTACGAGCAGTACTTC.

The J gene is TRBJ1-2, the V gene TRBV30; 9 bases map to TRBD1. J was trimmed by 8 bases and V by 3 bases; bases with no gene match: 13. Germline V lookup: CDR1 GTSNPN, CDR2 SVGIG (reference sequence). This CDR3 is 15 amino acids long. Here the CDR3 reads CAWRGWTGEVVGYTF. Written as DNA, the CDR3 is TGTGCCTGGAGGGGGTGGACAGGGGAAGTTGTAGGCTACACCTTC.

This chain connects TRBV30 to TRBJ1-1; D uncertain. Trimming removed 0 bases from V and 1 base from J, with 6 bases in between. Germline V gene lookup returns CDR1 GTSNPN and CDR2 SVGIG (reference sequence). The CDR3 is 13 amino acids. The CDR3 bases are TGTGCCTGGAGTGTACGTAGGAACACTGAAGCTTTCTTT. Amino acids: CAWSVRRNTEAFF.

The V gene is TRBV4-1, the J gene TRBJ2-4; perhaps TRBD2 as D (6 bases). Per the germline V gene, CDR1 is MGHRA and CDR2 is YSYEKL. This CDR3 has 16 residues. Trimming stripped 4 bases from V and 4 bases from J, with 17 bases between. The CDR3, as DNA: TGCGCCAGCAGCCGTATGGGGGTAGCGGATAAAAACATTCAGTACTTC. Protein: CASSRMGVADKNIQYF.

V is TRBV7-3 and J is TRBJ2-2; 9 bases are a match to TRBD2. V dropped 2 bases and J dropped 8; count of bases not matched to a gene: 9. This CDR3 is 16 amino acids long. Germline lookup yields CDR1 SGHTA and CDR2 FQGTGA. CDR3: CASSLEAGGPSGELFF. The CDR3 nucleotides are TGTGCCAGCAGCTTAGAAGCGGGGGGCCCGAGTGGGGAGCTGTTTTTT.

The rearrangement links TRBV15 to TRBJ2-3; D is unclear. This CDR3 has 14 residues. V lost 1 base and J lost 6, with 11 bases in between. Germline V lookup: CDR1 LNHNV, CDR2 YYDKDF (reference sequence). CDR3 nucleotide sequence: TGTGCCACCAGCAGAGTGGCCCTCGGGGATACGCAGTATTTT. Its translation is CATSRVALGDTQYF.

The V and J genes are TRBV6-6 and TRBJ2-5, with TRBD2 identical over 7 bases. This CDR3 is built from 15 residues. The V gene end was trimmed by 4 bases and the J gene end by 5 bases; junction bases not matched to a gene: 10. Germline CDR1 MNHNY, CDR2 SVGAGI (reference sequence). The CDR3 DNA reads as TGTGCCAGCAGTTCCCACTCCCTCGGGAGGGAGACCCAGTACTTC. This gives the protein CASSSHSLGRETQYF.

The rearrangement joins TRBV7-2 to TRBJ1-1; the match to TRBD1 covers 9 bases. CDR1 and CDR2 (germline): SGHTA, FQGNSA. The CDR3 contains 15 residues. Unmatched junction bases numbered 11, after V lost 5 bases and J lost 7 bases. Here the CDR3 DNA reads TGTGCCAGCAGCCTCAGGGGACAGGGCCGCCTTGAAGCTTTCTTT. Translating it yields CASSLRGQGRLEAFF. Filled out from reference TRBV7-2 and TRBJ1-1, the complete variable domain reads GAGVSQSPSNKVTEKGKDVELRCDPISGHTALYWYRQSLGQGLEFLIYFQGNSAPDKSGLPSDRFSAERTGGSVSTLTIQRTQQEDSAVYLCASSLRGQGRLEAFFGQGTRLTVV.

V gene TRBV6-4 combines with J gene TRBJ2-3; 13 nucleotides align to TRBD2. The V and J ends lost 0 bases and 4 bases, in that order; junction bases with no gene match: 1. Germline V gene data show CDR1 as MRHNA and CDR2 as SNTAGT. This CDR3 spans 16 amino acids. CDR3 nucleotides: TGTGCCAGCAGTGACTCCGGGACTAGCGGGGCAGATACGCAGTATTTT. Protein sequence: CASSDSGTSGADTQYF.